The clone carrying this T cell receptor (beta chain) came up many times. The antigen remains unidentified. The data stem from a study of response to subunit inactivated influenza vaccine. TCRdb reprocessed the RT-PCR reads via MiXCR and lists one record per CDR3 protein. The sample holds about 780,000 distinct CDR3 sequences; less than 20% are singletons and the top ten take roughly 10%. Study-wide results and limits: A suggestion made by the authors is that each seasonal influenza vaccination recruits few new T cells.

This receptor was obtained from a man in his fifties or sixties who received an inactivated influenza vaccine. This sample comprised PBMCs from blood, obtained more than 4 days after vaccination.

The CDR3 coding sequence is TGTGCCAGCAGCCAAGCAAGGGGCACAGCTTTCTTT. It specifies CASSQARGTAFF. The chain employs TRBV3-1 and TRBJ1-1; perhaps TRBD1 as D (5 bases). The CDR3 runs 12 residues. V was cut by 1 base and J by 10 bases, with 10 bases left in between. Germline lookup yields CDR1 LGHDT and CDR2 YNNKEL (reference sequence).